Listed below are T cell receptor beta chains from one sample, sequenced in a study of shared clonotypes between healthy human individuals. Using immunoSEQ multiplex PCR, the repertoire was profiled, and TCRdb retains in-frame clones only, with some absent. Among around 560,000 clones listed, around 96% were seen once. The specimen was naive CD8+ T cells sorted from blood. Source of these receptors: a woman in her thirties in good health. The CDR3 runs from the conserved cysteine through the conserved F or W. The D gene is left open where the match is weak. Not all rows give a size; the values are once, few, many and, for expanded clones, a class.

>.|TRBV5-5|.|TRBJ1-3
TGTGCCAGCAGCCCCACAGCGGACTCTGGAAACACCATATATTTT
CASSPTADSGNTIYF
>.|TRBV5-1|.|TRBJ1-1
TGCGCCAGCAGCTTGATGGCCCCGGGTCTGAACACTGAAGCTTTCTTT
CASSLMAPGLNTEAFF
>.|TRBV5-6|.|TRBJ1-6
TGTGCCAGCAGCTCGAAAGGTCCGTACTATAATTCACCCCTCCACTTT
CASSSKGPYYNSPLHF
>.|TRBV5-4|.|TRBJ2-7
TGTGCCAGCAGCGTTCTGGGACTTACCAACTACGAGCAGTACTTC
CASSVLGLTNYEQYF
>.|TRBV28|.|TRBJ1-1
TGTGCCAGCAGTCCAGACCAGGGGTACACTGAAGCTTTCTTT
CASSPDQGYTEAFF
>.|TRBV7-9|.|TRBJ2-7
TGTGCCACCTTTGAAGGGACGAGAATCGACGAGCAGTACTTC
CATFEGTRIDEQYF
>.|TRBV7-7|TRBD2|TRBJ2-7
TGTGCCAGCAGCCCCGGGACTAAGCCTATATTCTACGAGCAGTACTTC
CASSPGTKPIFYEQYF
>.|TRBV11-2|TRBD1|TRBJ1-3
TGTGCCAGCAGCGACATGACAGGGGCTCCTGGAAACACCATATATTTT
CASSDMTGAPGNTIYF
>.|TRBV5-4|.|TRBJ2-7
TGTGCCAGCAGCTTGGAGAACAGGCCCTACGAGCAGTACTTC
CASSLENRPYEQYF
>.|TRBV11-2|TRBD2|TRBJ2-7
TGTGCCAGCAGCCAGACTAGCGGGAGTTGGTACGAGCAGTACTTC
CASSQTSGSWYEQYF
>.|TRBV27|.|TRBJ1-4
TGTGCCAGCAGTTTTGTGGGTACTAATGAAAAACTGTTTTTT
CASSFVGTNEKLFF
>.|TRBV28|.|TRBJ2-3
TGTGCCAGCAGTTTAGTAGCGTGGAATACGCAGTATTTT
CASSLVAWNTQYF
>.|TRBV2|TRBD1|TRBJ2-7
TGTGCCAGCAGTCCGCTTGCCGGACAGGCGGTTCCCCATGGCTACGAGCAGTACTTC
CASSPLAGQAVPHGYEQYF
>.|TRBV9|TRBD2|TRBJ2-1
TGTGCCAGCAGCCCAGCGGGGTTGTACAATGAGCAGTTCTTC
CASSPAGLYNEQFF
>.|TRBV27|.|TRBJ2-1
TGTGCCAGCACCTTAGGGCCAGGGGTGGGAGGAATCAATGAGCAGTTCTTC
CASTLGPGVGGINEQFF
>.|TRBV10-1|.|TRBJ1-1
TGCGCCAGCACCACGACAGAAGCCACTGAAGCTTTCTTT
CASTTTEATEAFF
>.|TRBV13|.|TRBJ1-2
TGTGCCAGCAGCTTAGGGGGTCCCACAGGGAGATATGGCTACACCTTC
CASSLGGPTGRYGYTF
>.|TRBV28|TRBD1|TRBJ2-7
TGTGCCAGCAACGACAGGGCCTACGAGCAGTACTTC
CASNDRAYEQYF
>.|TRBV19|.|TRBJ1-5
TGTGCCAGTAGCCCTTTTTCGGGACAGCCCCAGCATTTT
CASSPFSGQPQHF
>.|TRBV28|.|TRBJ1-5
TGTGCCAGCGCCTTGAATCAGCCCCAGCATTTT
CASALNQPQHF
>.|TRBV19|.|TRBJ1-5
TGTGCCAGCCGGGGGGGGGAGAGCAATCAGCCCCAGCATTTT
CASRGGESNQPQHF
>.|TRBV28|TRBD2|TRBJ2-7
TGTGCCAGCCGGTTCGGGGGGACCTACGAGCAGTACTTC
CASRFGGTYEQYF
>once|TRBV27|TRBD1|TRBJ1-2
TGTGCCAGCAGTTTGGGGGTTGGGACAGGGGTGGGCGGCTACACCTTC
CASSLGVGTGVGGYTF
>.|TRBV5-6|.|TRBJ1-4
TGTGCCAGCAGCTTTTGGGGGGCTCCGAGTGGGGCAACTAATGAAAAACTGTTTTTT
CASSFWGAPSGATNEKLFF
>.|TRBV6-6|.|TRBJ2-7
TGTGCCAGCAGTTACTACGCAGAGTACGAGCAGTACTTC
CASSYYAEYEQYF
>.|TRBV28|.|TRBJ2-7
TGTGCCAGCAGTTTATTAGCTGATACCTACGAGCAGTACTTC
CASSLLADTYEQYF
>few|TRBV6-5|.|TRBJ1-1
TGTGCCAGCAGTTGGACCGGGGAGAACACTGAAGCTTTCTTT
CASSWTGENTEAFF
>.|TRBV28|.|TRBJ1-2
TGTGCCAGCAGTTTTTGGGGGCAATTCTATGGCTACACCTTC
CASSFWGQFYGYTF
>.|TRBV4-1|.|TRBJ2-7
TGCGCCAGCAGCCAAGATCTTAGTGCAAGCTACGAGCAGTACTTC
CASSQDLSASYEQYF
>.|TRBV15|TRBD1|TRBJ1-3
TGTGCCACCAGCAGAGGATGGGACAGCAGAAACACCATATATTTT
CATSRGWDSRNTIYF
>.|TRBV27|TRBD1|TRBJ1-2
TGTGCCAGCAGTTTACTGACAGGGAACTATGGCTACACCTTC
CASSLLTGNYGYTF
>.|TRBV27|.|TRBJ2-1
TGTGCCAGCAGTTTACTCAATGAGCAGTTCTTC
CASSLLNEQFF
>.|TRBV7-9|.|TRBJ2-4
TGTGCCAGCAGCTTATGGCGTCTTCCTCTCGCCAAAAACATTCAGTACTTC
CASSLWRLPLAKNIQYF
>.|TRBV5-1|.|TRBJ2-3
TGCGCCAGCACCCCCGGCGATACGCAGTATTTT
CASTPGDTQYF
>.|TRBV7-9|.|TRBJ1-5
TGTGCCAGCAGCGACGGGGGGCTGGGCAATCAGCCCCAGCATTTT
CASSDGGLGNQPQHF
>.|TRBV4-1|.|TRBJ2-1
TGCGCCAGCTGCCCGGAGCCAGGGGCCGACAATGAGCAGTTCTTC
CASCPEPGADNEQFF
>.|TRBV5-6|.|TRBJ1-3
TGTGCCAGCAGCTTGACCGACAGTATTGGAAACACCATATATTTT
CASSLTDSIGNTIYF
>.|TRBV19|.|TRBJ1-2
TGTGCCAGTAGTCCAGCCTTAGCTAACTATGGCTACACCTTC
CASSPALANYGYTF